This entry lists 12 T cell receptor beta chains sequenced from one sample in a study of metastatic and nonmetastatic thyroid tumors. TCRdb re-analyzed the PCR reads using MiXCR. The sample contains 30,000 to 45,000 clones, less than 30% of which appear only once. Among the patients, none had received any treatment before thyroid surgery. The specimen sequenced was blood. The source is a male donor with papillary thyroid cancer or a benign thyroid nodule (not recorded which). Some clones in this sample may be carry-over from other donors' samples.

The J gene is TRBJ2-7, the V gene TRBV6-1; tentative D call: TRBD1 (5 bases). Germline CDR1 reads MNHNS; CDR2 reads SASEGT. The CDR3 consists of 14 residues. The V and J ends lost 3 bases and 5 bases respectively, with 14 bases between them. The CDR3 DNA follows: TGTGCCAGCAGTGAGGTCGCAGGGAAGAACGAGCAGTACTTC. It specifies CASSEVAGKNEQYF.

This clone was detected only a few times. The chain recombines TRBV3-1 with TRBJ1-2, with a tentative D call TRBD1 (5 bases). V was shortened by 0 bases and J by 4 bases, with 6 bases between the two germline ends. Germline V gives CDR1 LGHDT, CDR2 YNNKEL (reference sequence). This CDR3 spans 13 amino acids. The CDR3, as DNA: TGTGCCAGCAGCCAAGACAGGGTCTATGGCTACACCTTC. This codes for CASSQDRVYGYTF.

Regarding this clone: One end of the junction varies from germline; a read error may be responsible. V is TRBV28 and J is TRBJ1-5; possibly TRBD1 for D (5 bases). CDR3 length equals 14 residues. Per the germline V gene, CDR1 is MDHEN and CDR2 is SYDVKM. The CDR3 bases are TGTGCCAGCAGTAAGACAGACATCAATCAGCCACAGCATTTT. Translation gives CASSKTDINQPQHF.

This clone came up many times. CDR3 protein: CASSLDLGGFQETQYF. The CDR3 DNA follows: TGTGCCAGCAGCTTAGATCTGGGGGGATTCCAAGAGACCCAGTACTTC. The chain joins TRBV11-2 to TRBJ2-5; D is possibly TRBD2 (6 bases). V was shortened by 0 bases and J by 1 base, with 12 bases between the two germline ends. This CDR3 is built from 16 residues. Germline CDR1 and CDR2: SGHAT and FQNNGV.

This chain connects TRBV6-1 to TRBJ2-5, with D perhaps given as TRBD1 or TRBD2 (5 bases each). Germline V CDR1 and CDR2: MNHNS, SASEGT. V was clipped by 5 bases and J by 1 base, with 17 bases between them. The CDR3 is 16 residues long. The CDR3 nucleotides are TGTGCCAGCAGTTTGGGGACGGCGATCTTCCAAGAGACCCAGTACTTC. Translation gives CASSLGTAIFQETQYF.

By proportion, this clone is medium-sized. The V and J genes are TRBV6-4 and TRBJ2-7, with 10 bases aligning to TRBD1. After removal of 3 bases from V and 2 bases from J, the junction contained 1 base not matched to a gene. Germline V CDR1 and CDR2: MRHNA, SNTAGT. The CDR3 spans 14 residues. The CDR3: CASSEGTGAYEQYF. CDR3 DNA: TGTGCCAGCAGTGAGGGGACAGGGGCCTACGAGCAGTACTTC.

This clone was counted at least ten times. The V call is TRBV20-1, the J call TRBJ2-3; D may match TRBD1 or TRBD2 (5 bases each). The CDR3 length is 14 residues. Germline V gene lookup returns CDR1 DFQATT and CDR2 SNEGSKA (reference sequence). V was cut by 4 bases and J by 4 bases, with 15 bases left in between. CDR3 sequence reads: CSAKGTDPPDTQYF. CDR3 sequence (DNA): TGCAGTGCTAAGGGGACGGACCCCCCAGATACGCAGTATTTT.

At least ten counts were recorded for this clone. The CDR3 loop is CASSPHKATDRGRSYEQYF. The CDR3 bases are TGCGCCAGCAGCCCGCATAAGGCAACAGACAGGGGGCGATCCTACGAGCAGTACTTC. The chain is built from TRBV5-1 and TRBJ2-7; 10 nucleotides agree with TRBD1. The junction had 17 bases not matched to a gene; V was cut back by 4 bases and J by 1 base. The germline CDR1 and CDR2 sequences are SGHRS and YFSETQ. The CDR3 is 19 amino acids.

This clone was counted a few times. The same CDR3 arises from other DNA sequences in this sample as well. The chain has TRBV6-1 and TRBJ2-7; 12 nucleotides line up with TRBD2. CDR1 is MNHNS, CDR2 SASEGT, per germline. J lost 2 bases, V lost 1 base, and 0 bases had no gene match. The CDR3 has 15 residues. The DNA for the CDR3 is TGTGCCAGCAGTGAAGGACTAGCGGGGGCCTACGAGCAGTACTTC. Translated, it gives CASSEGLAGAYEQYF.

This clone was found once. The CDR3 spells CSARDLWGQGSLAYEQYF. The DNA for the CDR3 is TGCAGTGCTAGAGATCTTTGGGGTCAGGGGAGCTTAGCCTACGAGCAGTACTTC. The genes are TRBV20-1 and TRBJ2-7, with D perhaps TRBD1 (6 bases). CDR1 DFQATT and CDR2 SNEGSKA come from the germline V gene (reference sequence). This CDR3 is built from 18 residues. V lost 0 bases, J lost 2 bases, and 23 bases lay in between.

This clone turned up a few times. J is TRBJ2-7 and V is TRBV6-1; TRBD2 aligns across 8 bases. The length of the CDR3 is 15 residues. Germline V gene sequence: CDR1 MNHNS, CDR2 SASEGT. V lost 5 bases, J lost 6 bases, and 12 bases stayed unmatched. The CDR3 protein is CASSLTGNGRGEQYF. CDR3 DNA: TGTGCCAGCAGTCTGACAGGTAACGGGAGGGGCGAGCAGTACTTC.

The genes are TRBV6-1 and TRBJ2-7; maybe TRBD1 (5 bases). The CDR3 is 14 residues long. Between the trimmed V and J ends, which lost 2 bases and 6 bases, there was a span of 14 bases. The germline CDR1 and CDR2 sequences are MNHNS and SASEGT. CDR3 in DNA: TGTGCCAGCAGTGAAAAGGTCAGGGTTTTCGAGCAGTACGTC. This encodes CASSEKVRVFEQYV.